This entry features one T cell receptor (beta chain) sequence. At the DNA level, this CDR3 is encoded by other sequences in the same sample as well. The germline CDR1 and CDR2 sequences are SGHNT and YYREEE (reference sequence). This CDR3 spans 14 amino acids. V trimming: 2 bases; J trimming: 0 bases; junction bases outside the gene matches: 1. The sample is drawn from a study of cytomegalovirus exposure and HLA in healthy donors. PCR involved 60 Vbeta and 13 Jbeta primers. The protocol was immunoSEQ multiplex PCR, while the TCRdb copy is restricted to in-frame clones and leaves out a portion. The table records 90,000 to 150,000 clones, approximately 80% of them present only once.

The J gene is TRBJ1-1, the V gene TRBV5-4, with 7 nucleotides matching TRBD1. Source material: PBMCs. The receptor was isolated from a young man in good health and CMV-seropositive. DNA for the CDR3: TGTGCCAGCAGCTTAGGGGGCTTGAACACTGAAGCTTTCTTT. It specifies CASSLGGLNTEAFF.